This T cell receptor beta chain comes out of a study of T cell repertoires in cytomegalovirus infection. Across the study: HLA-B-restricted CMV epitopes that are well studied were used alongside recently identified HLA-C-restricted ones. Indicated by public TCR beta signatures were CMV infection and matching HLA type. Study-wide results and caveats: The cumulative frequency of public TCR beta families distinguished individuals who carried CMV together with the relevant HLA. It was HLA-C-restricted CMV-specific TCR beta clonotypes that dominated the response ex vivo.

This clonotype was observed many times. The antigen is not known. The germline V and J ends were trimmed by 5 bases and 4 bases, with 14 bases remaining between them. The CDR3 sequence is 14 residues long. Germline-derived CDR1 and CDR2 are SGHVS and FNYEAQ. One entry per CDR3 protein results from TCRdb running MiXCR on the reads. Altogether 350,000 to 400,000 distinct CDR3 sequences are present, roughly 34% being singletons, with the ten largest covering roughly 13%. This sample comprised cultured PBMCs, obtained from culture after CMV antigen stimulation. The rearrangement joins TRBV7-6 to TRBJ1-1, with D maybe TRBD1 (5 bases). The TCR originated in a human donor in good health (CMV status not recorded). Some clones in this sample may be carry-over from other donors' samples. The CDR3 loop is CASSPGREGTEAFF. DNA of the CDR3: TGTGCCAGCAGCCCGGGACGGGAGGGCACTGAAGCTTTCTTT.